The source of this T cell receptor beta chain is a study of radiotherapy plus CTLA-4 blockade in lung cancer. Patients in the study, people with chemo-refractory metastatic non-small-cell lung cancer, received focal radiation plus ipilimumab CTLA-4 blockade. With 4 bases clipped from V and 6 bases from J, the junction kept 13 bases outside the gene matches. The CDR3 loop spans 16 amino acids. CDR1 is SGHTA and CDR2 is FQGNSA in the germline V gene. Data came from immunoSEQ multiplex PCR; TCRdb stores just in-frame clones and leaves some out. The sample lists about 62,000 clones; roughly four fifths were seen once.

This receptor was obtained from a human donor with non-small cell lung cancer who had a complete response to radiotherapy plus ipilimumab. The starting material was peripheral blood, obtained from a patient treated with radiotherapy plus ipilimumab. V gene TRBV7-2 combines with J gene TRBJ2-3; 7 bases line up with TRBD1. The CDR3 is CASSSQTGPRGDTQYF. The DNA for the CDR3 is TGTGCCAGCAGCTCCCAGACAGGCCCCAGGGGGGATACGCAGTATTTT.